This T cell receptor beta chain stems from a study of T cells after yellow fever vaccination. Using its own MiXCR run on the 5' RACE reads, TCRdb lists one record per CDR3 protein. Seen here are approximately 180,000 distinct CDR3 sequences, 6.2% observed once, and the top ten hold 2.9%. Germline CDR1 reads LNHNV; CDR2 reads YYDKDF (reference sequence). The CDR3 is 14 residues long. The V end lost 4 bases, the J end lost 10 bases, and 14 bases lay between the germline ends. This rearrangement joins TRBV15 to TRBJ1-6; D gene unclear. This clonotype was sampled from a man aged 18 to 35 who received the YFV17D yellow fever vaccine. The sequencing here drew on CD4+ T cells sorted from PBMCs, taken on the day of the first yellow fever vaccination. The CDR3 bases are TGTGCCACCAGCACGATCATTGGGGAATCACCCCTCCACTTT. It translates to CATSTIIGESPLHF.